The sequence of this T cell receptor beta chain was determined in a study of T cell responses to AZD1222 COVID-19 vaccine. The table came from immunoSEQ multiplex PCR; TCRdb's copy has only in-frame clones and leaves some out. The sample yields 100,000 or so clones, 80% to 95% seen once. Germline assignment: CDR1 SEHNR and CDR2 FQNEAQ (reference sequence). V lost 1 base and J lost 3, with 10 bases in between. The CDR3 runs 14 residues. This clone has a single count. The sequence was obtained from an adult in good health. The chain joins TRBV7-9 to TRBJ2-7; D is uncertain. The source material was peripheral blood, sampled on day 0 of AZD1222 vaccination. CDR3 region: CASSLEQSLYEQYF. Here the CDR3 DNA reads TGTGCCAGCAGCTTAGAACAGTCCCTCTACGAGCAGTACTTC.